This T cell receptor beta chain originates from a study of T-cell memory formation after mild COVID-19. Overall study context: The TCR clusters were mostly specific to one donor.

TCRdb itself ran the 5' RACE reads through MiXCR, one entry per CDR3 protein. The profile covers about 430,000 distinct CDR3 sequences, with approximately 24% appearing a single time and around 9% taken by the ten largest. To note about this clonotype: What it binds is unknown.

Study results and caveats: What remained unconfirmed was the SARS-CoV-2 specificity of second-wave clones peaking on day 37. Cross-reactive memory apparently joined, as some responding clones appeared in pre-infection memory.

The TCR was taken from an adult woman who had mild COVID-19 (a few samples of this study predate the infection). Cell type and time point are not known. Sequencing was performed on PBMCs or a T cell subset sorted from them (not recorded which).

CDR3 region: CASSERSGPMGSYEQYF. CDR3 nucleotide sequence: TGTGCCAGCAGTGAACGCAGCGGACCCATGGGGTCCTACGAGCAGTACTTC. The chain links TRBV2 to TRBJ2-7, with D possibly TRBD2 on 5 matching bases. Per germline, CDR1 SNHLY and CDR2 FYNNEI. Trimming pared 2 bases from V and 1 base from J, leaving 18 bases between. CDR3 length equals 17 residues.